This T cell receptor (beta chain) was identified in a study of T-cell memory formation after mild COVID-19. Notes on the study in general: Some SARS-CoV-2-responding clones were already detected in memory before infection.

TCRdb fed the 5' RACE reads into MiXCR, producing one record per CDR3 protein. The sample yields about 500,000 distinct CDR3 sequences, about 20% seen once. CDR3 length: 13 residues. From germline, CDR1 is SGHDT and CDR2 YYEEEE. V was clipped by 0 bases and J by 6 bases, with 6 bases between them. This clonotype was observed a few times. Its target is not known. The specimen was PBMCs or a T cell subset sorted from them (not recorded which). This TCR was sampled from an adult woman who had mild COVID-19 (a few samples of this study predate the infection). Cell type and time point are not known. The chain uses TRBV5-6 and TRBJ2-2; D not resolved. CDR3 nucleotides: TGTGCCAGCAGCTTGGGTAGTCCCGGGGAGCTGTTTTTT. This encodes CASSLGSPGELFF. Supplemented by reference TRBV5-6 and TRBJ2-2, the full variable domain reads DAGVTQSPTHLIKTRGQQVTLRCSPKSGHDTVSWYQQALGQGPQFIFQYYEEEERQRGNFPDRFSGHQFPNYSSELNVNALLLGDSALYLCASSLGSPGELFFGEGSRLTVL.